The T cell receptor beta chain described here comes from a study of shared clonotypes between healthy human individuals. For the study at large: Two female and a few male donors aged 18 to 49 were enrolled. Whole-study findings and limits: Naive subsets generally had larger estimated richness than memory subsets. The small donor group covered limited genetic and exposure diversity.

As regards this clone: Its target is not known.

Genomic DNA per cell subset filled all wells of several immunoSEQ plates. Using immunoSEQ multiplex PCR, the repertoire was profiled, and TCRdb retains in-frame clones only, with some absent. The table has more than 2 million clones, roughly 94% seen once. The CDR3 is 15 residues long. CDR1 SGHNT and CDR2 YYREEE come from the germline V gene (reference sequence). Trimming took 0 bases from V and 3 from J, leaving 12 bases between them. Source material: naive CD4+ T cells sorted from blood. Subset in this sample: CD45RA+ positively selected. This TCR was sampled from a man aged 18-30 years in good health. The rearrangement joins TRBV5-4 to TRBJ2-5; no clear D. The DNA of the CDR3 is TGTGCCAGCAGCTTGGCCCCGGGCAGCGAAGAGACCCAGTACTTC. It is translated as CASSLAPGSEETQYF.